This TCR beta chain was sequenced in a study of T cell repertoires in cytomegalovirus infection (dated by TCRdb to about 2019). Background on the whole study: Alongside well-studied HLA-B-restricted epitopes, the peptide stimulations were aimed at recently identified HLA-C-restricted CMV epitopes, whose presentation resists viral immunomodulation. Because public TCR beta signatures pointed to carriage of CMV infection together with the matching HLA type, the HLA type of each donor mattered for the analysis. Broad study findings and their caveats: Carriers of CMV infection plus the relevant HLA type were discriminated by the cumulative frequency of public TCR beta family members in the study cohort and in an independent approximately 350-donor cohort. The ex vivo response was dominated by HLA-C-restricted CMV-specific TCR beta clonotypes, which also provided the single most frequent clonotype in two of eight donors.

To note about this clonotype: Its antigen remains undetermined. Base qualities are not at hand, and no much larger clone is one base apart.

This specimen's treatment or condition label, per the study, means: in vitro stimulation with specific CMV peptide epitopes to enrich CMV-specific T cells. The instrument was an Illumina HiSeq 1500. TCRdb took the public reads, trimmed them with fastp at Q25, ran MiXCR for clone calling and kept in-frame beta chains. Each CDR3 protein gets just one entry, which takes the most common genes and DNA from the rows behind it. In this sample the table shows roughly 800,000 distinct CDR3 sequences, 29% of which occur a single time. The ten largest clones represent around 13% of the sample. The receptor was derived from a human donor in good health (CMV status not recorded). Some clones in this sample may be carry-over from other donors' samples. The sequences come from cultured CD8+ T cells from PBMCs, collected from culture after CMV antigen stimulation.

The CDR3 region: CASSQDGRTEAFF. The DNA sequence is TGCGCCAGCAGCCAAGATGGGCGAACTGAAGCTTTCTTT. The chain links TRBV4-1 with TRBJ1-1, with the D gene call left open. V is reduced by 0 bases and J by 5 bases, leaving a spacing of 7 bases between them. CDR1 MGHRA and CDR2 YSYEKL are derived from the germline V gene. Including cysteine and phenylalanine, the CDR3 has 13 amino acids. Kept here is only the CDR3 DNA, which spans 39 bases and is read in frame from base 1.